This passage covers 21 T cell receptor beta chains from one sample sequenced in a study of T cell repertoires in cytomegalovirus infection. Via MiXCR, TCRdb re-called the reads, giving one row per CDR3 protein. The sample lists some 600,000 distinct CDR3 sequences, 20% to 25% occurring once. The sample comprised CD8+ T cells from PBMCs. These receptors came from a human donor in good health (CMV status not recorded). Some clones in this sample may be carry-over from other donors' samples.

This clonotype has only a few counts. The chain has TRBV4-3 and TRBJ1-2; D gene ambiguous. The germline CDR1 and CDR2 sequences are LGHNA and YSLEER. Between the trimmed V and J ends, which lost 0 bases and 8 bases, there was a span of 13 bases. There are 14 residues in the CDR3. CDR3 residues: CASSQDNREHGYTF. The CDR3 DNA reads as TGCGCCAGCAGCCAAGATAATCGGGAGCACGGCTACACCTTC.

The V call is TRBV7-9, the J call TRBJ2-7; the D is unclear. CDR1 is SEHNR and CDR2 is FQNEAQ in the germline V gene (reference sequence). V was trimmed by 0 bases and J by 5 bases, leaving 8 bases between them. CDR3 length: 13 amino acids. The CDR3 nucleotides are TGTGCCAGCAGCTTAGCCCCTACCCACGAGCAGTACGTC. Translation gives CASSLAPTHEQYV.

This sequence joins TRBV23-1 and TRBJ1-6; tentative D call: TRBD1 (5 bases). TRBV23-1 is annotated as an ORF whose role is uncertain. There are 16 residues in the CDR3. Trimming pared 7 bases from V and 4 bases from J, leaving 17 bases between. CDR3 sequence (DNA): TGCGCCAGCACCAGCCGGGGGGATACATATAATTCACCCCTCCACTTT. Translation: CASTSRGDTYNSPLHF.

The CDR3 sequence: CASSPQQRAYEQYF. The CDR3 nucleotides are TGTGCCAGCAGCCCGCAGCAGCGGGCCTACGAGCAGTACTTC. This chain connects TRBV6-2 or TRBV6-3 to TRBJ2-7; D is possibly TRBD2 (6 bases). The V gene's germline CDR1 is MNHEY and CDR2 SVGEGT. V gave up 6 bases and J gave up 2 bases, with 14 bases separating them. The CDR3 runs 14 residues.

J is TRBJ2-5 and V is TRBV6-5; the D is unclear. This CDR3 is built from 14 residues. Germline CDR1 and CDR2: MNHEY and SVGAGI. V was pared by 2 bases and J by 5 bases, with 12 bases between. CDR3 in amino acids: CASSYDHSRETQYF. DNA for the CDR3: TGTGCCAGCAGTTACGACCATTCCCGGGAGACCCAGTACTTC.

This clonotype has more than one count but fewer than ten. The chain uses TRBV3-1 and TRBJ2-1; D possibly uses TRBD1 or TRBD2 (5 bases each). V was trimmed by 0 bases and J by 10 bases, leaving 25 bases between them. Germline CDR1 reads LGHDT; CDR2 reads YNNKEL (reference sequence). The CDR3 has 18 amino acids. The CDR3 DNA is TGTGCCAGCAGCCAAGAGAATCGGCGAGGGAAGGGGAGTTTGGAGCAGTTCTTC. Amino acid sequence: CASSQENRRGKGSLEQFF.

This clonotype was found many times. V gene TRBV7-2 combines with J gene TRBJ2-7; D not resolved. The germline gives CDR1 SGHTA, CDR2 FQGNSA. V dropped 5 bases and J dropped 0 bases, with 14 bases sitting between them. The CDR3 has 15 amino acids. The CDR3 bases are TGTGCCAGCAGCCCAGCCGGCGCGAGCTCCTACGAGCAGTACTTC. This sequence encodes CASSPAGASSYEQYF.

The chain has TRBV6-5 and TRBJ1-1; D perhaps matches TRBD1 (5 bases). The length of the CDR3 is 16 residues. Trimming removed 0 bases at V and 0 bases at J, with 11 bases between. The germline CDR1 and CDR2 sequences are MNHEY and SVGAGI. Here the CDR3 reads CASSYSDLGVNTEAFF. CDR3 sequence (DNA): TGTGCCAGCAGTTACTCCGATTTAGGGGTGAACACTGAAGCTTTCTTT.

The CDR3 spells CATETGAEQYF. The DNA of the CDR3 is TGTGCCACCGAAACAGGGGCCGAGCAGTACTTC. The chain carries TRBV15 and TRBJ2-7; 7 bases map to TRBD1. Looked up from germline, CDR1 is LNHNV and CDR2 is YYDKDF (reference sequence). Trimming took 8 bases from V and 6 from J; bases not matched to a gene: 4. The CDR3 is made up of 11 amino acids.

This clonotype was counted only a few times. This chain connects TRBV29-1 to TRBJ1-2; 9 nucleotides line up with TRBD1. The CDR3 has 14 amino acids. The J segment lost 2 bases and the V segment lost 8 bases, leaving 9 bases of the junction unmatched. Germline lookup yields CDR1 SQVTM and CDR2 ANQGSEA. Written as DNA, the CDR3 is TGCAGCTTCGCCGGGACAGGGTTAAACTATGGCTACACCTTC. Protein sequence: CSFAGTGLNYGYTF.

CDR3 nucleotides: TGCAGCGTTGGGACAGAAGGCTCTGGAAACACCATATATTTT. Its translation is CSVGTEGSGNTIYF. The V gene is TRBV29-1, the J gene TRBJ1-3, with D possibly TRBD1 on 6 matching bases. Germline V lookup: CDR1 SQVTM, CDR2 ANQGSEA. The length of the CDR3 is 14 residues. V was shortened by 4 bases and J by 0 bases, with 10 bases between the two germline ends.

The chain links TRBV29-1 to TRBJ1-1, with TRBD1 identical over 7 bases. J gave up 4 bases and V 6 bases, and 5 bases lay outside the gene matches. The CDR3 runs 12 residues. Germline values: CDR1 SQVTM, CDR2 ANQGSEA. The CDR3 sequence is CSVYRGFTEAFF. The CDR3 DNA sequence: TGCAGCGTCTACAGGGGTTTCACTGAAGCTTTCTTT.

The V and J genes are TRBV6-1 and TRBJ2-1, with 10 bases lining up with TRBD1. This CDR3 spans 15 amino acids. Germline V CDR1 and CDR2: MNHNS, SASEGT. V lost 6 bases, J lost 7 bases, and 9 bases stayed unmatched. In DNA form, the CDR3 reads TGTGCCAGCAGACCCGACAGGGGGCTAGGGAATGAGCAGTTCTTC. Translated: CASRPDRGLGNEQFF.

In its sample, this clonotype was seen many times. The CDR3 spells CASSSYDNEQFF. CDR3 in DNA: TGTGCCAGCAGCTCTTATGACAATGAGCAGTTCTTC. The V call is TRBV7-2, the J call TRBJ2-1; unclear D gene. From germline, CDR1 is SGHTA and CDR2 FQGNSA. Deletions cut 4 bases from V and 5 bases from J, with 6 bases between. This CDR3 spans 12 amino acids.

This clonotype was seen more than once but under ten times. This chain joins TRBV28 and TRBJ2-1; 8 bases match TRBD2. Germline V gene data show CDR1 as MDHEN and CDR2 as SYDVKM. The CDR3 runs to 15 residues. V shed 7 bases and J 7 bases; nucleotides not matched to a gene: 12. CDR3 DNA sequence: TGTGCCAGCACCCGTAGACTAGCGTGGCGAAATGAGCAGTTCTTC. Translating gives CASTRRLAWRNEQFF.

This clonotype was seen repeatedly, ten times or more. The CDR3 sequence: CASSLDTSGGSWYPDQYF. CDR3 DNA sequence: TGTGCCAGCAGCTTAGATACTAGCGGGGGCTCCTGGTACCCCGACCAGTACTTC. The V gene is TRBV7-8, the J gene TRBJ2-5; 11 bases map to TRBD2. V trimming: 1 base; J trimming: 10 bases; junction bases outside the gene matches: 17. CDR1 is SGHVS, CDR2 FQNEAQ, per germline. CDR3 size: 18 residues.

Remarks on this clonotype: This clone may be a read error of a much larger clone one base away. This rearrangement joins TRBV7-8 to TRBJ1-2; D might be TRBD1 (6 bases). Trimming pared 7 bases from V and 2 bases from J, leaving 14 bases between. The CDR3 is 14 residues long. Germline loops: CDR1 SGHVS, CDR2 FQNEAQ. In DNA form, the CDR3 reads TGTGCCAGCAACTTCCCAGGGGAAAACTATGGCTACACCTTC. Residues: CASNFPGENYGYTF.

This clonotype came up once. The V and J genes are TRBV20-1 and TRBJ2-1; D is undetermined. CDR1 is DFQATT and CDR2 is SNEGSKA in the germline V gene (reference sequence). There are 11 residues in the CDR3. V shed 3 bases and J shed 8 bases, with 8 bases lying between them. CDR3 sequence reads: CSARGDYEQFF. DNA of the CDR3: TGCAGTGCTAGGGGCGATTATGAGCAGTTCTTC.

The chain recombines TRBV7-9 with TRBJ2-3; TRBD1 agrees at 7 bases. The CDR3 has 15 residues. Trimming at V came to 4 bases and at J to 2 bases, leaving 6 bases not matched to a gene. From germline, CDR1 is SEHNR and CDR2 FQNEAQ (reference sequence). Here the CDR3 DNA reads TGTGCCAGCAGCTCTCAGGGACAGTCCACAGATACGCAGTATTTT. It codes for CASSSQGQSTDTQYF. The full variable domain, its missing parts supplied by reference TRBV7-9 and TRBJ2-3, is DTGVSQNPRHKITKRGQNVTFRCDPISEHNRLYWYRQTLGQGPEFLTYFQNEAQLEKSRLLSDRFSAERPKGSFSTLEIQRTEQGDSAMYLCASSSQGQSTDTQYFGPGTRLTVL.

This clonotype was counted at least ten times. The CDR3 DNA follows: TGTGCCAGCAGCTTAGGGAGGTCTGCTCCGACTAACTATGGCTACACCTTC. Its translation: CASSLGRSAPTNYGYTF. The chain combines TRBV7-8 with TRBJ1-2; D unclear. The V end was cut by 1 base, the J end by 0 bases, with 15 bases between. CDR1 and CDR2 (germline): SGHVS, FQNEAQ. The CDR3 runs 17 residues.

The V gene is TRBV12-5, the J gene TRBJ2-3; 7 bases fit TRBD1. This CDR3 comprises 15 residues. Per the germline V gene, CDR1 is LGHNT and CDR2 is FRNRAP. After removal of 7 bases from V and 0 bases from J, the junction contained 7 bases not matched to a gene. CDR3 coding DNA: TGTGCTAGTGCCGTGACAGGGCTTAGCACAGATACGCAGTATTTT. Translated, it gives CASAVTGLSTDTQYF.